In its sample, the clone carrying this T cell receptor (beta chain) was seen once. Antigen unknown. Germline lookup yields CDR1 MDHEN and CDR2 SYDVKM. V dropped 6 bases and J dropped 6; count of bases not matched to a gene: 8. CDR3 length: 16 residues. The data originate from a study of shared clonotypes between healthy human individuals. General study findings and limits: Generation probability values for non-shared clonotypes were lower than those for clonotypes shared by all four donors.

CD45RO-negative, CCR7-positively selected cells formed the naive CD8 fraction, excluding terminally differentiated effector memory CD45RA+ cells. The study drew its donors from healthy HIV-negative adults without recent acute infections or vaccinations. Profiling relied on immunoSEQ multiplex PCR, and the TCRdb table lists in-frame clones only, not all of them. This table holds about 680,000 clones, around 90% found once. The receptor was isolated from a man aged 25-45 years in good health. The chain employs TRBV28 and TRBJ2-2; the match to TRBD1 covers 12 bases. Specimen: naive CD8+ T cells sorted from blood. The CDR3 is CASSHRDRGLSGELFF. Here the CDR3 DNA reads TGTGCCAGCAGCCACCGGGACAGGGGGCTTTCCGGGGAGCTGTTTTTT.